Presented here are 12 T cell receptor beta chains from one specimen sequenced in a study of CD8 T cells in ankylosing spondylitis. MiXCR was run by TCRdb on the 5' RACE reads, yielding one entry per CDR3 protein. This sample carries about 540,000 distinct CDR3 sequences, about 13% of them seen once, and the ten largest clones take almost 7%. These receptors' antigens are unknown. Whole-study findings and limits: What seemed typical of ankylosing spondylitis blood was a TCR beta motif built from roughly eight highly homologous variants.

Sequencing was done on a sample of blood, either unsorted or a sorted T cell fraction (not recorded which). These receptors all stem from a male donor with ankylosing spondylitis.

The rearrangement uses TRBV12-3 or TRBV12-4 and TRBJ1-2; weak D call: TRBD1 (5 bases). V was cut by 3 bases and J by 8 bases, with 10 bases left in between. CDR3 length equals 12 residues. Here the CDR3 reads CASSLRGRGYTF. CDR3 sequence (DNA): TGTGCCAGCAGTTTGAGGGGCCGGGGCTACACCTTC.

The table lists this clonotype with a few counts. The rearrangement uses TRBV19 and TRBJ1-2, with TRBD1 as a possible D gene (6 bases). The germline gives CDR1 LNHDA, CDR2 SQIVND (reference sequence). Trimming pared 4 bases from V and 3 bases from J, leaving 15 bases between. CDR3 size: 15 residues. The CDR3 sequence: CASSKGWDTHYGYTF. CDR3 coding DNA: TGTGCCAGTAGTAAGGGCTGGGACACGCACTATGGCTACACCTTC.

The CDR3 protein is CAWTGQGAGEQYF. The CDR3 nucleotides are TGTGCCTGGACCGGACAGGGGGCTGGCGAGCAGTACTTC. V is TRBV30 and J is TRBJ2-7; 11 bases line up with TRBD1. The CDR3 loop spans 13 amino acids. The germline gives CDR1 GTSNPN, CDR2 SVGIG (reference sequence). The V and J ends lost 4 bases and 6 bases, in that order; junction bases with no gene match: 5.

The chain combines TRBV29-1 with TRBJ2-3, with TRBD1 as a possible D gene (5 bases). The V gene lost 8 bases and the J gene lost 5 bases, with 17 bases spanning the gap. The length of the CDR3 is 13 residues. The germline gives CDR1 SQVTM, CDR2 ANQGSEA. CDR3 amino acids: CSHRQNLIDTQYF. CDR3 DNA sequence: TGCAGCCATCGACAGAACCTAATAGATACGCAGTATTTT.

This clonotype was counted a few times. The J gene is TRBJ2-3, the V gene TRBV5-1, with a tentative D call TRBD1 (5 bases). Trimming removed 2 bases from V and 0 bases from J, with 13 bases in between. Germline V lookup: CDR1 SGHRS, CDR2 YFSETQ. The CDR3 is made up of 16 amino acids. The CDR3 DNA sequence: TGCGCCAGCAGCTTCCGCTTCAGGGATAGCACAGATACGCAGTATTTT. This sequence encodes CASSFRFRDSTDTQYF.

This chain links TRBV4-2 with TRBJ2-1; 8 bases are shared with TRBD2. V shed 0 bases and J 5 bases; nucleotides not matched to a gene: 12. The CDR3 contains 18 residues. CDR1 is LGHNA, CDR2 YNFKEQ, per germline. CDR3 in amino acids: CASSQDLGRTSRNNEQFF. The CDR3 nucleotides are TGTGCCAGCAGCCAAGATCTTGGAAGGACTAGCCGAAACAATGAGCAGTTCTTC.

V gene TRBV7-2 combines with J gene TRBJ1-1; TRBD1 might be the D (5 bases). This CDR3 comprises 14 residues. Trimming left V 1 base short and J 6 bases short, with 12 bases between. Looked up from germline, CDR1 is SGHTA and CDR2 is FQGNSA. The chain's CDR3 is CASSLVTGPAEAFF. CDR3 in DNA: TGTGCCAGCAGCTTAGTCACAGGCCCCGCTGAAGCTTTCTTT.

The chain has TRBV20-1 and TRBJ2-3; D is uncertain. Germline V gene lookup returns CDR1 DFQATT and CDR2 SNEGSKA (reference sequence). V was pared by 7 bases and J by 3 bases, with 14 bases between. CDR3 size: 13 residues. In nucleotides, the CDR3 is TGCAGTGGCCAGTGGATTATTACAGATACGCAGTATTTT. Its protein is CSGQWIITDTQYF.

The chain links TRBV12-3 or TRBV12-4 to TRBJ1-4; 8 positions match TRBD1. Trimming at V came to 6 bases and at J to 6 bases, leaving 12 bases not matched to a gene. This CDR3 region has 16 residues. The CDR3 DNA follows: TGTGCCAGCAGGGCTAAACAGGGGGATAGGTATGAAAAACTGTTTTTT. Its protein is CASRAKQGDRYEKLFF.

In this sample, this clonotype turned up a few times. The chain has TRBV6-2 or TRBV6-3 and TRBJ2-7; D is possibly TRBD2 (5 bases). V dropped 6 bases and J dropped 5 bases, with 26 bases sitting between them. This CDR3 region has 17 residues. CDR1 MNHEY and CDR2 SVGEGT come from the germline V gene. As DNA, the CDR3 is TGTGCCAGCAGCCACACCCCCACTAGTGGGAGCCTACACGAGCAGTACTTC. It specifies CASSHTPTSGSLHEQYF.

This clonotype was detected many times. The V and J genes are TRBV3-1 and TRBJ2-2; no definite D call. Germline CDR1 reads LGHDT; CDR2 reads YNNKEL (reference sequence). The CDR3 has 15 amino acids. With 0 bases removed from V and 2 bases from J, the gap between germline ends came to 7 bases. In DNA form, the CDR3 reads TGTGCCAGCAGCCAAGACACAGCAAACACCGGGGAGCTGTTTTTT. It codes for CASSQDTANTGELFF.

CDR3 sequence: CATSGWTGSFYGYTF. The CDR3 DNA reads TGTGCCACCAGTGGATGGACCGGGAGCTTCTATGGCTACACCTTC. The V and J genes are TRBV24-1 and TRBJ1-2; D is unclear. Germline-derived CDR1 and CDR2 are KGHDR and SFDVKD. This CDR3 has 15 amino acids. V gave up 5 bases and J gave up 4 bases, with 16 bases separating them.